The clone carrying this T cell receptor beta chain has more than one count but fewer than ten. These data are taken from a study of T-cell memory formation after mild COVID-19. Trimming removed 3 bases at V and 7 bases at J, with 7 bases between. Germline V lookup: CDR1 MGHRA, CDR2 YSYEKL. The CDR3 contains 12 residues. TCRdb fed the 5' RACE reads into MiXCR, producing one record per CDR3 protein. The table lists 150,000 to 200,000 distinct CDR3 sequences, around 15% of them singletons. This TCR was sampled from an adult woman who had mild COVID-19 (a few samples of this study predate the infection). Cell type and time point are not known. The sequencing input was PBMCs or a T cell subset sorted from them (not recorded which). V gene TRBV4-1 combines with J gene TRBJ2-1, with D possibly called TRBD1 or TRBD2 (5 bases each). This CDR3 is CASSHRENEQFF. CDR3 bases: TGCGCCAGCAGCCACAGGGAGAATGAGCAGTTCTTC.